The entry below describes one TCR beta chain. The CDR3 spans 15 residues. Germline V gene sequence: CDR1 MNHEY, CDR2 SVGAGI. Germline trimming cut 5 bases from V and 2 bases from J; bases unmatched to any gene: 7. The data derive from a study of blood T cell repertoires in COVID-19. TCRdb keeps only in-frame clones here, not all; method: immunoSEQ multiplex PCR. The repertoire holds under 200,000 clones, with roughly 86% as singletons. The receptor was isolated from a man between 40 and 49 years old with active or convalescent COVID-19. Sequencing was performed on peripheral blood. This chain connects TRBV6-5 to TRBJ2-3; 7 nucleotides align to TRBD1. CDR3 bases: TGTGCCAGCAGTCCGCGACAGGGCCACACAGATACGCAGTATTTT. This sequence encodes CASSPRQGHTDTQYF.